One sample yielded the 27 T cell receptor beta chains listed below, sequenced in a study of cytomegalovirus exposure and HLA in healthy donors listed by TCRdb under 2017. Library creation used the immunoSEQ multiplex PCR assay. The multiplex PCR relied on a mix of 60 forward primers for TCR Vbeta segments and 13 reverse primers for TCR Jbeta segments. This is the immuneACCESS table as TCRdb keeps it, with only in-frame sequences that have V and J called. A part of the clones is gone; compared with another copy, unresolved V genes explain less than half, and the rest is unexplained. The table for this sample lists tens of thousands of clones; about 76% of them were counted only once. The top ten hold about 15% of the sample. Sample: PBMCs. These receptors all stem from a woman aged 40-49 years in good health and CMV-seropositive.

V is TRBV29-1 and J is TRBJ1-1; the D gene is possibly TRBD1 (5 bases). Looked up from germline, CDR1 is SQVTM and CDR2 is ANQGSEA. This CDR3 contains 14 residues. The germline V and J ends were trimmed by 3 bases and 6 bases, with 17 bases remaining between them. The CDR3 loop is CSVEQGPPGAEAFF. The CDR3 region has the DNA TGCAGCGTTGAGCAGGGCCCACCGGGGGCTGAAGCTTTCTTT. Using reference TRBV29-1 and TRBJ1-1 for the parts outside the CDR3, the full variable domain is SAVISQKPSRDICQRGTSLTIQCQVDSQVTMMFWYRQQPGQSLTLIATANQGSEATYESGFVIDKFPISRPNLTFSTLTVSNMSPEDSSIYLCSVEQGPPGAEAFFGQGTRLTVV.

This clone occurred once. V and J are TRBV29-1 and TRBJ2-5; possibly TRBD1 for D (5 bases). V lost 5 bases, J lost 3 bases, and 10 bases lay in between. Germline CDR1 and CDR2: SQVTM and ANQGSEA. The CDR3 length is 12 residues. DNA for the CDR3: TGCAGCGTTCGTCAGGGAAAAGAGACCCAGTACTTC. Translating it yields CSVRQGKETQYF.

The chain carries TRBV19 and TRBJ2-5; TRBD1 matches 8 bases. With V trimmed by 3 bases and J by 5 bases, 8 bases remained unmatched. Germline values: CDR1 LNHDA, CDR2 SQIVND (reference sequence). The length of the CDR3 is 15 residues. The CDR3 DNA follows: TGTGCCAGTAGTATTCGGGGCAGGGGGCGGGAGACCCAGTACTTC. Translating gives CASSIRGRGRETQYF.

The DNA for the CDR3 is TGCAGCGGCCGCCTGACAGGGGGCACTGAAGCTTTCTTT. Protein: CSGRLTGGTEAFF. The rearrangement links TRBV29-1 to TRBJ1-1; 9 bases align to TRBD1. Losses at the gene ends were 7 bases for V and 4 bases for J; bases not matched to a gene: 7. This CDR3 is 13 amino acids long. Germline loops: CDR1 SQVTM, CDR2 ANQGSEA.

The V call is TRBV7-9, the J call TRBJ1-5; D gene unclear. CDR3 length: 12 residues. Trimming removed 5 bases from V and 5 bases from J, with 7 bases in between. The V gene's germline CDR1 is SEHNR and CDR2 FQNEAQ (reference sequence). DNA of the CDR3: TGTGCCAGCAGCCCCGGGGATCAGCCCCAGCATTTT. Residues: CASSPGDQPQHF.

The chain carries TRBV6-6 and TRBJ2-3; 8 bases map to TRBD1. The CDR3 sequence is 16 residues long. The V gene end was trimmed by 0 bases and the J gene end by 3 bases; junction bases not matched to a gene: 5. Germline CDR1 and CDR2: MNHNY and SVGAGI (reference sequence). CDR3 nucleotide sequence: TGTGCCAGCAGTTACTCCCCAGGGGGCAGGACAGATACGCAGTATTTT. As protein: CASSYSPGGRTDTQYF.

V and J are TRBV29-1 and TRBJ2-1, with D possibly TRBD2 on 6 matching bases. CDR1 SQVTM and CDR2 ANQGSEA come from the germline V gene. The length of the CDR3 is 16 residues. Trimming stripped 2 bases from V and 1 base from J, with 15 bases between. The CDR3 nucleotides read TGCAGCGTTGAAAGGTCGGGACTGGGGTCCTACAATGAGCAGTTCTTC. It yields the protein CSVERSGLGSYNEQFF.

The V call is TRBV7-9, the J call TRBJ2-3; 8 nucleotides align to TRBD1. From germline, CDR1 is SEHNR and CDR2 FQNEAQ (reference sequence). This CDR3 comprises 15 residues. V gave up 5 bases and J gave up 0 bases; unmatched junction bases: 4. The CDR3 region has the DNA TGTGCCAGCAGCCCAGGGACAGGAAGCACAGATACGCAGTATTTT. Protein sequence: CASSPGTGSTDTQYF.

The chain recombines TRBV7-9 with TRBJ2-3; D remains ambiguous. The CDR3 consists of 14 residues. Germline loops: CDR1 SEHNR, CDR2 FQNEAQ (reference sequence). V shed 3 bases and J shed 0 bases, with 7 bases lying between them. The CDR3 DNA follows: TGTGCCAGCAGCTTCGATACTAGCACAGATACGCAGTATTTT. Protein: CASSFDTSTDTQYF.

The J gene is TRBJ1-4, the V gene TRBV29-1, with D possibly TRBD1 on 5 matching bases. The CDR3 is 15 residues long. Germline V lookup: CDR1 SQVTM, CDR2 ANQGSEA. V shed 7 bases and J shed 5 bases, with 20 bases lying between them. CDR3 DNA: TGCAGCGCCCTCAAACCGGGACTGACGAATGAAAAACTGTTTTTT. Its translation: CSALKPGLTNEKLFF. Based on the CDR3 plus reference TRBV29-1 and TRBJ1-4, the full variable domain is SAVISQKPSRDICQRGTSLTIQCQVDSQVTMMFWYRQQPGQSLTLIATANQGSEATYESGFVIDKFPISRPNLTFSTLTVSNMSPEDSSIYLCSALKPGLTNEKLFFGSGTQLSVL.

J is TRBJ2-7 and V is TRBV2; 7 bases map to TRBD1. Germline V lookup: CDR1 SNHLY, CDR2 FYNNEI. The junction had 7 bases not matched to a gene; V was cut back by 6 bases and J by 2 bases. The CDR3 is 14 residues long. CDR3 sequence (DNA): TGTGCCAGCAGGGGACAGAAGATGACCTACGAGCAGTACTTC. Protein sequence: CASRGQKMTYEQYF.

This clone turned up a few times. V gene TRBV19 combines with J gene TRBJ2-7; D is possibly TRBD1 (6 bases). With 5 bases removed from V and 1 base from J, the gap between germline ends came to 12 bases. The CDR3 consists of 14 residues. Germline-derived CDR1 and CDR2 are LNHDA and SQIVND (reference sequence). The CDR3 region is CASSARTESYEQYF. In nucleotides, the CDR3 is TGTGCCAGTAGTGCCCGGACAGAGTCCTACGAGCAGTACTTC.

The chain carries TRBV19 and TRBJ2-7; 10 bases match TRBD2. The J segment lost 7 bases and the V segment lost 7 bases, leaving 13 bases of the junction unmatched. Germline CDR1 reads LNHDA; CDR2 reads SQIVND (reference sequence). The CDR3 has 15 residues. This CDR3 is CASTSSGRELEEQYF. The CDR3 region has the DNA TGTGCCAGTACCTCGAGCGGGAGGGAATTGGAGGAGCAGTACTTC.

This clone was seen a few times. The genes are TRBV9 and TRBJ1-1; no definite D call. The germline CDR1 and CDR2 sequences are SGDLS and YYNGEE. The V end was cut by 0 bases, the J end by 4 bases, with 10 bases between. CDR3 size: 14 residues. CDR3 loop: CASSVAHTATEAFF. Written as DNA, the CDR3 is TGTGCCAGCAGCGTAGCTCACACAGCCACTGAAGCTTTCTTT.

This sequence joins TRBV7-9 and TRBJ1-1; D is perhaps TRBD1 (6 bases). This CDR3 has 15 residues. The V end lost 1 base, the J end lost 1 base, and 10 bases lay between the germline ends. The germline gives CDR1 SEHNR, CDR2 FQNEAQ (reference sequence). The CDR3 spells CASSLEGRGNTEAFF. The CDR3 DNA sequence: TGTGCCAGCAGCTTAGAGGGCAGGGGGAACACTGAAGCTTTCTTT.

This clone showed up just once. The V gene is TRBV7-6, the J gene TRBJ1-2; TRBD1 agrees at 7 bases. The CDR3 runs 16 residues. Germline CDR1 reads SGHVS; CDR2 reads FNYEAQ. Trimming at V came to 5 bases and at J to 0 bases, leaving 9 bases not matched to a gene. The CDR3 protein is CASSPGTDPTNYGYTF. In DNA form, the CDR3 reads TGTGCCAGCAGCCCTGGGACAGACCCGACTAACTATGGCTACACCTTC.

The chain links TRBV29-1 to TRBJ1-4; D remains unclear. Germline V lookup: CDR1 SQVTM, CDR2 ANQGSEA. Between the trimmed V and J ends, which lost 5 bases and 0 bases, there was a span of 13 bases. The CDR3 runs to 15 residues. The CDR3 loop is CSVSPSEATNEKLFF. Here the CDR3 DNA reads TGCAGCGTTAGCCCCAGCGAGGCAACTAATGAAAAACTGTTTTTT.

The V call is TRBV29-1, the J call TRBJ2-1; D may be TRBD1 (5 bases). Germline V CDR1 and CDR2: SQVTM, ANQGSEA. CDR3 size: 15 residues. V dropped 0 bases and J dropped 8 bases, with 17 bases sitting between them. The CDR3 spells CSVEEVTGAVDEQFF. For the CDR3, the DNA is TGCAGCGTTGAAGAGGTAACTGGGGCAGTGGATGAGCAGTTCTTC.

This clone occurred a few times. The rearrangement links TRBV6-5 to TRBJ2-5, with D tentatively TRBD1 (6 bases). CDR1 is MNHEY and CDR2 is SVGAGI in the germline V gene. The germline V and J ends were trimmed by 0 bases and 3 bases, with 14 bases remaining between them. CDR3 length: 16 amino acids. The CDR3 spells CASSYSAGTSKETQYF. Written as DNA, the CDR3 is TGTGCCAGCAGTTACTCGGCCGGGACATCTAAAGAGACCCAGTACTTC.

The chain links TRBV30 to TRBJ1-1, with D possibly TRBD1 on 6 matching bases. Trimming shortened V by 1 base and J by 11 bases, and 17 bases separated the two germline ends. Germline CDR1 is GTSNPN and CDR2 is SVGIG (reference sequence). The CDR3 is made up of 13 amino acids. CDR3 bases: TGTGCCTGGAGTGAGGGGGTGGCAATACGGGCTTTCTTT. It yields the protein CAWSEGVAIRAFF. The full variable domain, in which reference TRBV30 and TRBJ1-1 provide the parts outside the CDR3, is SQTIHQWPATLVQPVGSPLSLECTVEGTSNPNLYWYRQAAGRGLQLLFYSVGIGQISSEVPQNLSASRPQDRQFILSSKKLLLSDSGFYLCAWSEGVAIRAFFGQGTRLTVV.

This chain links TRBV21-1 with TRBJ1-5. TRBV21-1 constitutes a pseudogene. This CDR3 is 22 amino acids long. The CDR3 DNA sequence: TGTGCCAGCACCAGCAGGAGGGCAGGTGAGGGTCGAATTCGGGTTAACAATCAGCCCCAGCATTTT. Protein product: CASTSRRAGEGRIRVNNQPQHF.

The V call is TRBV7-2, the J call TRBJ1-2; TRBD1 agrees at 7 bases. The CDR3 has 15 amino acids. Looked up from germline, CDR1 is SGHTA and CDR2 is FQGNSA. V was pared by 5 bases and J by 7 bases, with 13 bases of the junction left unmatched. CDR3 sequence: CASSRGGRQGSGYTF. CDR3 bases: TGTGCCAGCAGCAGGGGTGGGAGACAGGGTAGTGGCTACACCTTC. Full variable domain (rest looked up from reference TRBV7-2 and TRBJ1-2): GAGVSQSPSNKVTEKGKDVELRCDPISGHTALYWYRQSLGQGLEFLIYFQGNSAPDKSGLPSDRFSAERTGGSVSTLTIQRTQQEDSAVYLCASSRGGRQGSGYTFGSGTRLTVV.

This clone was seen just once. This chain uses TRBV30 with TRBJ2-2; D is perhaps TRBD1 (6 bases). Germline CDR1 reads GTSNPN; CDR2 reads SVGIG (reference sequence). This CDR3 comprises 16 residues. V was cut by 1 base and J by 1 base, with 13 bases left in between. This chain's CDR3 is CAWSGHRDKNTGELFF. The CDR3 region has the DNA TGTGCCTGGAGTGGCCACCGGGACAAGAACACCGGGGAGCTGTTTTTT.

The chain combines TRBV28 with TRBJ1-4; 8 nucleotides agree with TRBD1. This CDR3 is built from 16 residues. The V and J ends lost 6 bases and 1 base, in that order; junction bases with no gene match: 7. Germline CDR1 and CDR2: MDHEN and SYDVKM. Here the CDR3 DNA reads TGTGCCAGCAGCAAGGACAGGGTGGGAACTAATGAAAAACTGTTTTTT. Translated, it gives CASSKDRVGTNEKLFF.

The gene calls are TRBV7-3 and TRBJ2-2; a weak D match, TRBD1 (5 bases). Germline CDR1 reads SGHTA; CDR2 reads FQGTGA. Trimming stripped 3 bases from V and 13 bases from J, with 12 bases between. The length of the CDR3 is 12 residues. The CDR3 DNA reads TGTGCCAGCAGCTTCCTCCAGGGAAGGCTGTTTTTT. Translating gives CASSFLQGRLFF.

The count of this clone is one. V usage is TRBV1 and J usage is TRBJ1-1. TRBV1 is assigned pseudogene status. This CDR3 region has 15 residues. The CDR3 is CTSSQSGRGGTEAFF. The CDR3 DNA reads TGCACCAGCAGCCAATCCGGCAGGGGAGGGACTGAAGCTTTCTTT.

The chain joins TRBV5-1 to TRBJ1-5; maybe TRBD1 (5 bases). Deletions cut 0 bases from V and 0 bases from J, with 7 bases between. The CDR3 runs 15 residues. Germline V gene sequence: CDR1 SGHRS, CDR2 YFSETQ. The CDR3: CASSLDRNSNQPQHF. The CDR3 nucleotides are TGCGCCAGCAGCTTGGACAGGAATAGCAATCAGCCCCAGCATTTT.